This T cell receptor (beta chain) was profiled in a study of regulatory T cells in long-lasting Graves disease. Described time point: newly diagnosed GD, antithyroid drugs for less than 3 months. PBMC-derived RNA was used for the TCR library. Library construction for TCR beta used iRepertoire HTBI primers and Arm-PCR of CDR3 regions. TCRdb reprocessed the multiplex PCR reads via MiXCR and lists one record per CDR3 protein. This table has 680,000 or so distinct CDR3 sequences, 16% appearing once. Germline V lookup: CDR1 MNHNS, CDR2 SASEGT. This CDR3 region has 16 residues. Trimming removed 5 bases at V and 0 bases at J, with 13 bases between. The data were also submitted as part of a second study, on T cells in Graves' hyperthyroidism and ophthalmopathy.

This receptor was taken from a woman between 25 and 40 years old with Graves disease. Specimen: peripheral blood mononuclear cells (PBMCs), collected at new diagnosis, from a patient treated with antithyroid drugs. V gene TRBV6-1 combines with J gene TRBJ1-4; TRBD1 might be the D (5 bases). The CDR3 sequence: CASSPTAETTNEKLFF. The CDR3 coding sequence is TGTGCCAGCAGTCCGACAGCGGAGACAACTAATGAAAAACTGTTTTTT.